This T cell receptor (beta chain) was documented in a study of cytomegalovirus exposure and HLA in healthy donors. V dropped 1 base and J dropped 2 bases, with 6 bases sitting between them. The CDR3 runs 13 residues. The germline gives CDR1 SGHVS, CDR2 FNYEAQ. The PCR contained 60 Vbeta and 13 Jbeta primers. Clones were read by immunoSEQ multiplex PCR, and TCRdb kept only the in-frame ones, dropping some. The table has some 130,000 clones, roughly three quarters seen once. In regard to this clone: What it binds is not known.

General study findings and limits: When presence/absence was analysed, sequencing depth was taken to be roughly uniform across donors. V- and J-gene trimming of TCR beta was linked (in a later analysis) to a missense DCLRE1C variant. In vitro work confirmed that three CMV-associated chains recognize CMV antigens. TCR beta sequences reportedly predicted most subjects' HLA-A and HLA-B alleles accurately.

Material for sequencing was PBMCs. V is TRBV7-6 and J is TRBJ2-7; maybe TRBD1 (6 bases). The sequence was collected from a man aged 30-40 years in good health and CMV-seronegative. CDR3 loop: CASSLGDTYEQYF. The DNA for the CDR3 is TGTGCCAGCAGCTTAGGGGACACCTACGAGCAGTACTTC.